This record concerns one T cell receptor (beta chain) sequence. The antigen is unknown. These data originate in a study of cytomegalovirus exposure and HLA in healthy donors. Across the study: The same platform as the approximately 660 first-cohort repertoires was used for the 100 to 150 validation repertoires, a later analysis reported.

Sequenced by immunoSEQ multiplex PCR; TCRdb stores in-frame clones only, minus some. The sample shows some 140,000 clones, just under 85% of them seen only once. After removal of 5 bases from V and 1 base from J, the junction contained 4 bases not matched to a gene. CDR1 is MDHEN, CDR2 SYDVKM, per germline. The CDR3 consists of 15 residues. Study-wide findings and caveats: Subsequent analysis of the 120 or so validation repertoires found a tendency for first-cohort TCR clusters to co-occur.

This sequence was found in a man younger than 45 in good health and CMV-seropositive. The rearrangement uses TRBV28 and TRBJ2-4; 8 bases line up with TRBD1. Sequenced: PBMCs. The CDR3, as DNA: TGTGCCAGCAGTGGGACAGGCCCGGCCAAAAACATTCAGTACTTC. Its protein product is CASSGTGPAKNIQYF.